Following are 18 T cell receptor beta chains from one sample sequenced in a study of metastatic and nonmetastatic thyroid tumors. Thyroid surgery took place with no prior treatment in any patient. With MiXCR, TCRdb called clones anew from the PCR reads. The repertoire holds under 75,000 clones, with roughly 18% as singletons. Sample: blood. The receptors derive from a female donor with papillary thyroid cancer or a benign thyroid nodule (not recorded which). Some clones in this sample may be carry-over from other donors' samples.

The rearrangement joins TRBV6-5 to TRBJ2-2, with 7 bases that match TRBD1. Germline trimming cut 4 bases from V and 5 bases from J; bases unmatched to any gene: 16. From germline, CDR1 is MNHEY and CDR2 SVGAGI. The CDR3 is made up of 18 amino acids. Written as DNA, the CDR3 is TGTGCCAGCAGTTTCTCGCTGACAGGGACGATCTCGACCGGGGAGCTGTTTTTT. Encoded protein: CASSFSLTGTISTGELFF.

This clone was observed a handful of times. The chain uses TRBV6-5 and TRBJ2-2; the match to TRBD2 covers 8 bases. The CDR3 runs 16 residues. The trim removed 2 bases at V and 4 bases at J, leaving 6 bases unmatched. Germline V gives CDR1 MNHEY, CDR2 SVGAGI. CDR3 in DNA: TGTGCCAGCAGTTACAGTCTAGCGGGTAGCACCGGGGAGCTGTTTTTT. This encodes CASSYSLAGSTGELFF.

A word on this clone: This may stem from a read error, because a much larger clone lies one nucleotide away. The V gene is TRBV5-1, the J gene TRBJ2-5; D may match TRBD1 or TRBD2 (5 bases each). The germline V and J ends were trimmed by 5 bases and 3 bases, with 14 bases remaining between them. The CDR3 is 14 residues long. Looked up from germline, CDR1 is SGHRS and CDR2 is YFSETQ. The CDR3 DNA is TGCGCCAGCAGACGGATGGGGACCAAAGAGACCCAGTACTTC. The encoded protein is CASRRMGTKETQYF.

This clone was detected ten times or more. J is TRBJ1-4 and V is TRBV6-1; D perhaps matches TRBD1 (6 bases). This CDR3 is 13 amino acids long. Deletions cut 10 bases from V and 10 bases from J, with 19 bases between. Germline loops: CDR1 MNHNS, CDR2 SASEGT. The CDR3 DNA is TGTGCCACAAAAAGGGGGGTAATCGGAAAACTGTTTTTT. Its protein is CATKRGVIGKLFF.

The sample holds many counts of this clone. The V gene is TRBV3-1, the J gene TRBJ2-3, with D perhaps given as TRBD1 or TRBD2 (5 bases each). CDR3 length: 16 amino acids. Trimming took off 2 bases at V and 6 bases at J, with 18 bases between the two ends. Germline V CDR1 and CDR2: LGHDT, YNNKEL (reference sequence). CDR3 DNA: TGTGCCAGCAGCCAACCGCCGGGACCGGCGGGCGATACGCAGTATTTT. Translation: CASSQPPGPAGDTQYF.

In its sample, this clone was seen many times. The rearrangement links TRBV30 to TRBJ2-5, with D tentatively TRBD1 (5 bases). This CDR3 is built from 13 residues. The germline V and J ends were trimmed by 4 bases and 4 bases, with 13 bases remaining between them. Looked up from germline, CDR1 is GTSNPN and CDR2 is SVGIG (reference sequence). CDR3 in DNA: TGTGCCTGGAACCAGGGTGGGGTAGAGACCCAGTACTTC. Its protein is CAWNQGGVETQYF. Together with reference TRBV30 and TRBJ2-5, the CDR3 gives the full variable domain: SQTIHQWPATLVQPVGSPLSLECTVEGTSNPNLYWYRQAAGRGLQLLFYSVGIGQISSEVPQNLSASRPQDRQFILSSKKLLLSDSGFYLCAWNQGGVETQYFGPGTRLLVL.

The table lists this clone with a few counts. The chain couples TRBV6-1 to TRBJ2-1; TRBD1 aligns across 7 bases. CDR3 size: 15 residues. From germline, CDR1 is MNHNS and CDR2 SASEGT. J lost 0 bases, V lost 5 bases, and 4 bases had no gene match. CDR3 nucleotides: TGTGCCAGCAGTAGGGACAGAAGCTCCTACAATGAGCAGTTCTTC. Translated, it gives CASSRDRSSYNEQFF.

This clone was recorded many times. This chain connects TRBV5-1 to TRBJ1-6, with D perhaps TRBD1 (5 bases). CDR3 length: 15 residues. Germline loops: CDR1 SGHRS, CDR2 YFSETQ. V lost 3 bases and J 10 bases, leaving 17 bases between the germline ends. CDR3 in DNA: TGCGCCAGCAGCTCTCAAGCGGGGGGGGACTCACCCCTCCACTTT. It encodes CASSSQAGGDSPLHF.

At least ten counts were recorded for this clone. The chain combines TRBV6-5 with TRBJ2-7, with D possibly being TRBD2 (5 bases). Per germline, CDR1 MNHEY and CDR2 SVGAGI. V was cut by 2 bases and J by 6 bases, with 8 bases left in between. The CDR3 is 12 amino acids. The CDR3 loop reads CASSYGGPEQYF. The CDR3 DNA follows: TGTGCCAGCAGTTACGGAGGCCCCGAGCAGTACTTC.

This clone occurred many times. The chain is built from TRBV18 and TRBJ1-4; a possible D gene is TRBD1 (6 bases). The V gene's germline CDR1 is KGHSH and CDR2 LQKENI. The V end lost 6 bases, the J end lost 8 bases, and 19 bases lay between the germline ends. The CDR3 spans 15 residues. The CDR3 sequence: CASSFLDRKDEKLFF. The CDR3 DNA sequence: TGTGCCAGCTCCTTCCTGGACAGAAAGGACGAAAAACTGTTTTTT.

There are many counts of this clone. This sample also contains other DNA sequences that code for the same CDR3. The CDR3 DNA follows: TGTGCCAGTAGTACCACAGGTGTGGGCGAGCAGTACTTC. Translated, it gives CASSTTGVGEQYF. The chain uses TRBV19 and TRBJ2-7, with D possibly TRBD1 on 5 matching bases. The germline CDR1 and CDR2 sequences are LNHDA and SQIVND (reference sequence). V lost 4 bases, J lost 6 bases, and 13 bases lay in between. The CDR3 spans 13 residues.

This clone occurred many times. DNA of the CDR3: TGTGCCAGCAGTCCCCCGGACGGAATCTACGAGCAGTACTTC. It yields the protein CASSPPDGIYEQYF. The chain joins TRBV7-9 to TRBJ2-7; D call uncertain. Trimming took off 6 bases at V and 3 bases at J, with 15 bases between the two ends. CDR1 and CDR2 (germline): SEHNR, FQNEAQ (reference sequence). The CDR3 loop spans 14 amino acids.

This clone was observed many times. The V and J genes are TRBV14 and TRBJ2-7; D remains ambiguous. V dropped 0 bases and J dropped 2 bases, with 11 bases sitting between them. CDR1 and CDR2 (germline): SGHDN, FVKESK. The CDR3 spans 15 residues. Here the CDR3 DNA reads TGTGCCAGCAGCCAAGATAGGAATCCCGCCTACGAGCAGTACTTC. Protein sequence: CASSQDRNPAYEQYF. Supplemented by reference TRBV14 and TRBJ2-7, the full variable domain reads EAGVTQFPSHSVIEKGQTVTLRCDPISGHDNLYWYRRVMGKEIKFLLHFVKESKQDESGMPNNRFLAERTGGTYSTLKVQPAELEDSGVYFCASSQDRNPAYEQYFGPGTRLTVT.

This clone came up a few times. A clone one base away is much larger, so this may be a read error. Other DNA sequences from this sample encode an identical CDR3 as well. This sequence joins TRBV19 and TRBJ1-1, with D tentatively TRBD1 (5 bases). Germline assignment: CDR1 LNHDA and CDR2 SQIVND (reference sequence). The CDR3 has 13 amino acids. V was clipped by 9 bases and J by 5 bases, with 16 bases between them. CDR3 sequence reads: CASRGEGLTEAFF. The CDR3 region has the DNA TGTGCCAGCCGAGGGGAAGGTTTGACTGAAGCTTTCTTT.

There are many counts of this clone. V is TRBV30 and J is TRBJ2-3; 8 nucleotides agree with TRBD1. From germline, CDR1 is GTSNPN and CDR2 SVGIG (reference sequence). V shed 3 bases, J shed 2 bases, and the junction held 7 bases outside the gene matches. There are 15 residues in the CDR3. The CDR3 sequence: CAWSPGQVPTDTQYF. The CDR3 DNA sequence: TGTGCCTGGAGCCCGGGACAGGTACCCACAGATACGCAGTATTTT.

This clone was found a few times. V usage is TRBV27 and J usage is TRBJ2-7; the match to TRBD2 covers 8 bases. Germline lookup yields CDR1 MNHEY and CDR2 SMNVEV (reference sequence). J lost 7 bases, V lost 5 bases, and 13 bases had no gene match. This CDR3 contains 15 residues. The CDR3 region has the DNA TGTGCCAGCAGTCCGGGGGGGCAGGGTGAAAGGGAGCAGTACTTC. It specifies CASSPGGQGEREQYF.

In its sample, this clone was seen many times. The chain joins TRBV4-1 to TRBJ1-2, with 9 bases that match TRBD1. Germline V lookup: CDR1 MGHRA, CDR2 YSYEKL. The V gene end was trimmed by 5 bases and the J gene end by 4 bases; junction bases not matched to a gene: 8. CDR3 length: 15 residues. The CDR3 protein is CASSLRTGDVYGYTF. The CDR3 region has the DNA TGCGCCAGCAGCTTACGGACAGGGGACGTCTATGGCTACACCTTC.

This clone showed up many times. This chain connects TRBV6-1 to TRBJ1-5, with 7 bases lining up with TRBD1. Germline trimming cut 6 bases from V and 5 bases from J; bases unmatched to any gene: 10. The CDR3 totals 15 residues. CDR1 is MNHNS, CDR2 SASEGT, per germline. CDR3 nucleotides: TGTGCCAGCAGCCACGGGACAGAACATCATCAGCCCCAGCATTTT. The encoded protein is CASSHGTEHHQPQHF.